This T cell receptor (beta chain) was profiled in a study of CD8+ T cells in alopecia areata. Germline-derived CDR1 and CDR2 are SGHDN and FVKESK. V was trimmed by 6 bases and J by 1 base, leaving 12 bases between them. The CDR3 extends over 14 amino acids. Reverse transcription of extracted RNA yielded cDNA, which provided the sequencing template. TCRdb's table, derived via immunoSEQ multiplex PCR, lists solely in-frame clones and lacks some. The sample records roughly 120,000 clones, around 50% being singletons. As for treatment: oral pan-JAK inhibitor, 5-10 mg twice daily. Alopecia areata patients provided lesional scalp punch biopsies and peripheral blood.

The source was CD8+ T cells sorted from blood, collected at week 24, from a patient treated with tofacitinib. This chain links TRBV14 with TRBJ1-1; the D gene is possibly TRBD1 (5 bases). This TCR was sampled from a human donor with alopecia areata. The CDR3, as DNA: TGTGCCAGCAGGCCACTCGGGGCGAACACTGAAGCTTTCTTT. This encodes CASRPLGANTEAFF.